This T cell receptor beta chain was sequenced in a study of blood T cells in healthy people across ages. This clonotype was recorded a few times. Through a sample-barcoded 5' primer and a J-beta primer mix, a second PCR was run for roughly 7 to 11 cycles. Each CDR3 protein is one row after TCRdb ran MiXCR on the 5' RACE reads. Among about 970,000 distinct CDR3 sequences listed, roughly 47% were seen once. Germline V gives CDR1 DFQATT, CDR2 SNEGSKA (reference sequence). CDR3 length: 13 amino acids. This TCR derives from a woman between 55 and 75 years old in good health. The sample was blood. The chain has TRBV20-1 and TRBJ2-6, with a possible D match to TRBD2 (6 bases). The CDR3 coding sequence is TGCAGCGCCGGGGGCTCTGGGGCCAACGTCCTGACTTTC. It codes for CSAGGSGANVLTF.